This T cell receptor (beta chain) appears in the sequencing data of a study of CD8 T cells in ankylosing spondylitis. Study-level points and caveats: The authors reported significant enrichment of disease-linked clones in matched ankylosing spondylitis synovial fluid. Some motif variants had been reported before (in reactive arthritis synovial fluid and blood).

This clonotype showed up just a few times. As yet, its antigen is unknown. The V segment lost 4 bases and the J segment 8 bases; nucleotides outside the gene matches: 4. CDR3 length equals 12 residues. The germline CDR1 and CDR2 sequences are MGHRA and YSYEKL. TCR beta libraries were made by quantitative 5'-RACE with molecular barcodes. TCRdb called the 5' RACE reads again in MiXCR, with one record for every CDR3 protein. This sample yields some 200,000 distinct CDR3 sequences, of which 10% to 15% are seen a single time; 16% belongs to the top ten. The chain combines TRBV4-1 with TRBJ1-1; TRBD1 matches at 7 bases. Specimen: blood, either unsorted or a sorted T cell fraction (not recorded which). The clonotype was recovered from a male donor with ankylosing spondylitis or in good health (not recorded which). CDR3 sequence (DNA): TGCGCCAGCAGCCTTTGGGACAGCGAAGCTTTCTTT. It is translated as CASSLWDSEAFF.